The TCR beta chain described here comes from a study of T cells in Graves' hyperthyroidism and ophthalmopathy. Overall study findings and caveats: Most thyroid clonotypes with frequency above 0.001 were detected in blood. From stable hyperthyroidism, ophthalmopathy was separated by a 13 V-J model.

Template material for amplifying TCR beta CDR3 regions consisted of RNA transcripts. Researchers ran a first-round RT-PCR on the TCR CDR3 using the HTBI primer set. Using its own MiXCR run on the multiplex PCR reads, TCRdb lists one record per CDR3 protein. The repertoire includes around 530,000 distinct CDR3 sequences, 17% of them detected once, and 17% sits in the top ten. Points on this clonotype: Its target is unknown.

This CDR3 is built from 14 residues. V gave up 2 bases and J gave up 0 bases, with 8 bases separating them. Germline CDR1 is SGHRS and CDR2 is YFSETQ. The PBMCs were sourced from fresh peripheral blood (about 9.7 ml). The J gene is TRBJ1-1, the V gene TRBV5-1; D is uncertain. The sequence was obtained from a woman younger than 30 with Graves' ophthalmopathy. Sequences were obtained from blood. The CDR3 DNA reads TGCGCCAGCAGCTTCGATCAGGTGAACACTGAAGCTTTCTTT. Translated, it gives CASSFDQVNTEAFF.